This T cell receptor beta chain derives from a study of Graves' ophthalmopathy and Graves' hyperthyroidism. For repertoire sequencing, the TCR beta CDR3 regions were amplified from RNA transcripts. Following a first-round RT-PCR that used HTBI primers, a second-round multiplex PCR was carried out. TCRdb passed the multiplex PCR reads through MiXCR, listing each CDR3 protein once. The table has 400,000 or so distinct CDR3 sequences, approximately 15% seen once. V lost 4 bases and J lost 3; bases outside the gene matches: 7. The CDR3 totals 15 residues. Looked up from germline, CDR1 is MGHRA and CDR2 is YSYEKL.

The chain has TRBV4-1 and TRBJ2-7, with 9 positions matching TRBD1. The sample taken for sequencing was peripheral blood. The receptor was isolated from a woman aged 18-29 years with stable Graves' hyperthyroidism. The CDR3 sequence is CASSRSTGGLYEQYF. The CDR3 nucleotides read TGCGCCAGCAGCCGGTCGACAGGGGGTCTCTACGAGCAGTACTTC.